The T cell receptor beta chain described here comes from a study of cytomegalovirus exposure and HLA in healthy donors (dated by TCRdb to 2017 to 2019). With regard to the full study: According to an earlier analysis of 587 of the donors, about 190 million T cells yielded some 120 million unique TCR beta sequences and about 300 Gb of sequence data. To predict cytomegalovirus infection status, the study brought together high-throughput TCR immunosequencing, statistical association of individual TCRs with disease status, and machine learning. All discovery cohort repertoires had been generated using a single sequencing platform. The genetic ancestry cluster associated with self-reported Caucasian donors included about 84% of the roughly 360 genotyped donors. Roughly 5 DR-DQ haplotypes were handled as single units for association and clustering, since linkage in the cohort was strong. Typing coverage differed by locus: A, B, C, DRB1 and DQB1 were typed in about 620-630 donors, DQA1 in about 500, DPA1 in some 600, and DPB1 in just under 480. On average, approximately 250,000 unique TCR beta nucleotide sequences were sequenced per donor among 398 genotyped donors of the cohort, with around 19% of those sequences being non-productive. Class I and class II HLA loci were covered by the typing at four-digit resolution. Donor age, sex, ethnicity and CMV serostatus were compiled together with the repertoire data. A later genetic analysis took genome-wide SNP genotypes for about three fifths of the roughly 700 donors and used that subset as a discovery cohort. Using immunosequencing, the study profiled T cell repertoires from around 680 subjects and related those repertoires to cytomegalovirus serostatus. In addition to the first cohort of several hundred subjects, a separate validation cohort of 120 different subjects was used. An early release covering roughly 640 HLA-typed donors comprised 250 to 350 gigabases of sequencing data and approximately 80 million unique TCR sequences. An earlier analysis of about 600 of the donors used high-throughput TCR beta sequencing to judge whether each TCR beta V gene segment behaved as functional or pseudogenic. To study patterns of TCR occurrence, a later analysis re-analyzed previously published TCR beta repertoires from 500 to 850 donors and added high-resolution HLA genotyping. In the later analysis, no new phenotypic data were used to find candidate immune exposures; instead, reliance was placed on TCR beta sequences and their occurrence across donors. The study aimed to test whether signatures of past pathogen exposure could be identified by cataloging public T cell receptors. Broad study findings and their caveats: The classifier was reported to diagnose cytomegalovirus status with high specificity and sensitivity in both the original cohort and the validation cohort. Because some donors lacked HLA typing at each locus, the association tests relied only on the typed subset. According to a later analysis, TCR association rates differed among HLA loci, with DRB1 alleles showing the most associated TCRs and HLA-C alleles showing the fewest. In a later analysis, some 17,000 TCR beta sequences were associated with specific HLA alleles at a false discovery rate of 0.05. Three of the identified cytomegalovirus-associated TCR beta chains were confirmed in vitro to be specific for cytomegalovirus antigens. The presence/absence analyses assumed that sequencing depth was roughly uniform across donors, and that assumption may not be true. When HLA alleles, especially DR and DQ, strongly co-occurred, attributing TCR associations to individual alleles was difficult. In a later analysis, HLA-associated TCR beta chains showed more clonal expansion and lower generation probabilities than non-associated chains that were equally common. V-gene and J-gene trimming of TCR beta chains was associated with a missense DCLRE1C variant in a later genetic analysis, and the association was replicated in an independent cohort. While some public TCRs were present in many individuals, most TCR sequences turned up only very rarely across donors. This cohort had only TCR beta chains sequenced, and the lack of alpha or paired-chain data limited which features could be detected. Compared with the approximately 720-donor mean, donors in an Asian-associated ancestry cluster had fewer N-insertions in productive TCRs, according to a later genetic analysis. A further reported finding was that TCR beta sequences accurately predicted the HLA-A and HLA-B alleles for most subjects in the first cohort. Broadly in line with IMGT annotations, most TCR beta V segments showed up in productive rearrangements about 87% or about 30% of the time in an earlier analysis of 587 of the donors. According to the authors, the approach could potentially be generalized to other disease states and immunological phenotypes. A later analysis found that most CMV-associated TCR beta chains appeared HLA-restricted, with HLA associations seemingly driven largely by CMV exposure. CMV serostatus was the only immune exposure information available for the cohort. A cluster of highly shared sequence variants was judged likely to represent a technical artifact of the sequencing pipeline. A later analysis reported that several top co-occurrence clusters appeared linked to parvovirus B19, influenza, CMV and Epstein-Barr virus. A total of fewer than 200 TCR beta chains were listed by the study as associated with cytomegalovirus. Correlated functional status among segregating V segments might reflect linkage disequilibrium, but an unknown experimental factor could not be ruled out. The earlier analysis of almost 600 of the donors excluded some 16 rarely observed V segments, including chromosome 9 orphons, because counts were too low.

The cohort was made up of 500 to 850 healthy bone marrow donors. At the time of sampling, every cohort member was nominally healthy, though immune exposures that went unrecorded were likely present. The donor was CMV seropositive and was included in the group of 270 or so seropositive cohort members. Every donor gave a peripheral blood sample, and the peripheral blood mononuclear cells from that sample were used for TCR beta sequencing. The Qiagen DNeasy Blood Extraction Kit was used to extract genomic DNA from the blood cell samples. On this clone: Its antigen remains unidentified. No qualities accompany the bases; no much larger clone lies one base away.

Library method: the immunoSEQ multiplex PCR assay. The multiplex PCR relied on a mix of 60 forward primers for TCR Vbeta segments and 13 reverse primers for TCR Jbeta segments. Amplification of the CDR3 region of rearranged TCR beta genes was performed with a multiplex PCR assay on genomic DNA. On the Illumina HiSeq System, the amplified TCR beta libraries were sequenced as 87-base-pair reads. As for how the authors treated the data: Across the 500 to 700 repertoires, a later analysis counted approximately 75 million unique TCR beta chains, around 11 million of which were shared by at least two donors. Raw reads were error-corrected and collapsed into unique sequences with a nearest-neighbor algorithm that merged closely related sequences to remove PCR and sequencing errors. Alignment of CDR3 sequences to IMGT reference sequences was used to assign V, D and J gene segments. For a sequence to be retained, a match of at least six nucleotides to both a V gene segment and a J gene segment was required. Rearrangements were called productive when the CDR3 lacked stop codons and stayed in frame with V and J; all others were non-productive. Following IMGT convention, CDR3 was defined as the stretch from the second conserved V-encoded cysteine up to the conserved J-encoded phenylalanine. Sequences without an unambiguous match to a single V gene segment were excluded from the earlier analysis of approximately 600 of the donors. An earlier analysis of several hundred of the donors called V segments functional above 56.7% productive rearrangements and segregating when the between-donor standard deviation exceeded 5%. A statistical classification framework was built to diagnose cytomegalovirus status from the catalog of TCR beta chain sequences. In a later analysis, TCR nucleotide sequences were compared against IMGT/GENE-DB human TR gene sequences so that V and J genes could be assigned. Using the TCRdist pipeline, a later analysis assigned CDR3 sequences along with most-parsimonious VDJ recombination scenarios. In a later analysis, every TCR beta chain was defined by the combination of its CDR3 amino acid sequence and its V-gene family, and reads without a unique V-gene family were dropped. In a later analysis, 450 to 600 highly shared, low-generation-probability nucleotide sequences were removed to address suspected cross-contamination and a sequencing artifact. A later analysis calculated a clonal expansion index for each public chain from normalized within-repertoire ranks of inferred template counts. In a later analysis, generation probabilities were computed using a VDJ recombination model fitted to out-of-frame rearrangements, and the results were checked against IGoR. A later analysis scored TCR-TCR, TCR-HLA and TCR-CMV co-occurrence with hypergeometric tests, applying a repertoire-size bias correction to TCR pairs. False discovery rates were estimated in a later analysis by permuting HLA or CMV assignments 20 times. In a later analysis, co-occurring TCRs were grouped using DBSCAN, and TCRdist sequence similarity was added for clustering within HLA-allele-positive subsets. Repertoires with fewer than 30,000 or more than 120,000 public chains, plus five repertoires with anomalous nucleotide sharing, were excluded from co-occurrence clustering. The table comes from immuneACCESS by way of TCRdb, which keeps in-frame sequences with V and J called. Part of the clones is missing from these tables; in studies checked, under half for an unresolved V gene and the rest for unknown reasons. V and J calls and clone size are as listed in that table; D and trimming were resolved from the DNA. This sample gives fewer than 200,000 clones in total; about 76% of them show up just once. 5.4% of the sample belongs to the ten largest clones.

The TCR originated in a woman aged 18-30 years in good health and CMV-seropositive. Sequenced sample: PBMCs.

DNA sequence: TGTGCCAGCAGCGATCAGGGCCGGAACTATGGCTACACCTTC. It translates to CASSDQGRNYGYTF. This chain joins TRBV28 to TRBJ1-2; the D gene is perhaps TRBD1, on 5 matching bases. Based on the germline V gene, the CDR1 and CDR2 sequences are MDHEN and SYDVKM. Taken from cysteine to phenylalanine, the CDR3 has 14 residues. Only the CDR3 DNA is retained, 42 bases long and in frame from the first base. The junction shows trimming of 6 bases on V and 2 bases on J, plus 13 bases between the germline ends.